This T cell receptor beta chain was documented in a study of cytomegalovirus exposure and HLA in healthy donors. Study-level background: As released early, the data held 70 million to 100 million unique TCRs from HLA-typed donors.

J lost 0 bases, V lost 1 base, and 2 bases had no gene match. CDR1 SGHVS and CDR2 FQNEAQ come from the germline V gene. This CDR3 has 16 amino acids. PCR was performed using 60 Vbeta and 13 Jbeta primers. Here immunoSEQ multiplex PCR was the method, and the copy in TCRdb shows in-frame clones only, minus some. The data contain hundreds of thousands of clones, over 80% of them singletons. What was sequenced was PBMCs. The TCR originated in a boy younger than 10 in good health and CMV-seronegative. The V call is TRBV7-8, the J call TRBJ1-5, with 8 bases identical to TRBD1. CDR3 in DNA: TGTGCCAGCAGCTTAGTTACAGGGGGTAGCAATCAGCCCCAGCATTTT. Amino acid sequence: CASSLVTGGSNQPQHF.